This T cell receptor (beta chain) was observed in a study of blood T cell repertoires in COVID-19. Assay used: immunoSEQ multiplex PCR; TCRdb lists only in-frame clones, some missing. The sample has more than 200,000 clones, 75% to 90% seen once. Germline V gene lookup returns CDR1 SQVTM and CDR2 ANQGSEA. This CDR3 comprises 16 residues. Trimming removed 3 bases from V and 7 bases from J, with 25 bases in between. The genes are TRBV29-1 and TRBJ2-7; perhaps TRBD2 as D (5 bases). Source material: PBMCs or T cells enriched from blood (not recorded which). This sequence originates from a woman in her 30s who had been exposed to COVID-19. The CDR3 coding sequence is TGCAGCGTTGATGGTGGAAAGGACGGTGCCGGGGAGGAGCAGTACTTC. Translated, it gives CSVDGGKDGAGEEQYF.